The rows below give T cell receptor beta chains drawn from one sample of a study of shared clonotypes between healthy human individuals. Repertoires were generated with immunoSEQ multiplex PCR, while TCRdb's copy carries only in-frame clones and drops some. The table shows some 2,000,000 clones, with approximately 96% occurring only once. The sequencing sample was made of naive CD4+ T cells sorted from blood. The receptors were sampled from a man aged 18 to 30 in good health. Each CDR3 is given with its conserved first and last residue. D genes are given only for firm matches. A row's size may be missing; if present it is once, few, many or a size class.

cdr3_length j_call d_call v_call clone_size cdr3_nt cdr3_aa
15 TRBJ2-2 . TRBV4-2 once TGTGCCAGCAGCCAAACCCGGTCTAGCGCCGGGGAGCTGTTTTTT CASSQTRSSAGELFF
13 TRBJ2-5 . TRBV6-1 . TGTGCCAGCAGTGGGGGGTGGATGGAGACCCAGTACTTC CASSGGWMETQYF
12 TRBJ2-1 . TRBV7-2 . TGTGCCAGCAGCCCGCAATGGGGTGAGCAGTTCTTC CASSPQWGEQFF
11 TRBJ2-2 . TRBV6-5 . TGTGCCAGCAGTTCTACCGGGGAGCTGTTTTTT CASSSTGELFF
15 TRBJ1-6 TRBD1 TRBV30 . TGTGCCTGGAGTGTAAGGCGGCAGGGGGATTCACCCCTCCACTTT CAWSVRRQGDSPLHF
19 TRBJ1-6 TRBD1 TRBV6-1 . TGTGCCAGCAGTGAATCGGCAGGGGGCACATTCTCCTATAATTCACCCCTCCACTTT CASSESAGGTFSYNSPLHF
20 TRBJ2-7 TRBD2 TRBV9 . TGTGCCAGCAGCGTAGAACGGACTGATAGCGGGGGTGAAGGCCCCTACGAGCAGTACTTC CASSVERTDSGGEGPYEQYF
13 TRBJ2-5 . TRBV5-1 once TGCGCCAGCAGCCAGAGGGGACAAGAGACCCAGTACTTC CASSQRGQETQYF
15 TRBJ2-7 . TRBV2 . TGTGCCAGCAGTCTAGAGTCAGGGAACACCTACGAGCAGTACTTC CASSLESGNTYEQYF
13 TRBJ2-3 . TRBV6-5 . TGTGCCAGCAGGATTCCTAGCACAGATACGCAGTATTTT CASRIPSTDTQYF
13 TRBJ2-1 TRBD1 TRBV11-3 . TGTGCCAGCAGCTGGGGGACAGGGGTCGAGCAGTTCTTC CASSWGTGVEQFF